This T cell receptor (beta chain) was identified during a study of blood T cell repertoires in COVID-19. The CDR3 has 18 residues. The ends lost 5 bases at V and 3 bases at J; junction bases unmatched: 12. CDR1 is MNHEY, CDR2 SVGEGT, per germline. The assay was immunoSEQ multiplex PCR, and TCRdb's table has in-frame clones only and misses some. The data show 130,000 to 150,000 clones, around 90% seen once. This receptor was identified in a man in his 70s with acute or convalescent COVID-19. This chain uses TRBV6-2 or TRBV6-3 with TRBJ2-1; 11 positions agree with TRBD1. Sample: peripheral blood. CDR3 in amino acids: CASSLRSWTGGVYNEQFF. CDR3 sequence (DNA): TGTGCCAGCAGTCTCAGATCCTGGACAGGGGGCGTCTACAATGAGCAGTTCTTC.